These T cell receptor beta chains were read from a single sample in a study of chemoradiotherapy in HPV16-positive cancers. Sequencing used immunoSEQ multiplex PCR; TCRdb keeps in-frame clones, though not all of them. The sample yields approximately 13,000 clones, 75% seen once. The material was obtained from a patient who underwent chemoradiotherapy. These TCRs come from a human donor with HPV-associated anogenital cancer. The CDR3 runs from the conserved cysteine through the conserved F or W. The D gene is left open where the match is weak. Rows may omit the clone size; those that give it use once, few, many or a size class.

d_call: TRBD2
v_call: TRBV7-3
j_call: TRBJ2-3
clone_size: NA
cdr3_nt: TGTGCCAGCAGCTTAAGGTCGGCTAGCGGGACTAGCACAGATACGCAGTATTTT
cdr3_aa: CASSLRSASGTSTDTQYF

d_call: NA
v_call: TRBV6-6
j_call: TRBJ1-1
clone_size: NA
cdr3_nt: TGTGCCAGCACCAAGACCCTCGACAGGCTGGAGTCTGAAGCTTTCTTT
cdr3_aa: CASTKTLDRLESEAFF

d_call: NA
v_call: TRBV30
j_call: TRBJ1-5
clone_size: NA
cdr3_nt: TGTGCCTGGAGTGAGGGGGGGAATCAGCCCCAGCATTTT
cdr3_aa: CAWSEGGNQPQHF

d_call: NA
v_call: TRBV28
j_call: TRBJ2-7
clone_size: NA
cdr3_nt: TGTGCCAGCAGTTTAGCCGCCTCCTACGAGCAGTACTTC
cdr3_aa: CASSLAASYEQYF

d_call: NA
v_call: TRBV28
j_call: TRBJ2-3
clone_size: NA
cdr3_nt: TGTGCCAGCAGTTTTGGACTTAGCACAGATACGCAGTATTTT
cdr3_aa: CASSFGLSTDTQYF

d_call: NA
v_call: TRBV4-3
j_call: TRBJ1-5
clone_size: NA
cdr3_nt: TGCGCCAGCAGCCAAGATGCTGGACCCCTCAGCAATCAGCCCCAGCATTTT
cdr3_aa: CASSQDAGPLSNQPQHF

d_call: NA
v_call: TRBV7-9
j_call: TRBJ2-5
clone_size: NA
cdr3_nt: TGTGCCAGCAGCTTAGGGGTAGGGACCCAAGAGACCCAGTACTTC
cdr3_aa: CASSLGVGTQETQYF

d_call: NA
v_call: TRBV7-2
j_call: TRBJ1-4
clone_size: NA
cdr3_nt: TGTGCCAGCAGCTTAGAGGGGACGGCGAATGAAAAACTGTTTTTT
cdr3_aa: CASSLEGTANEKLFF

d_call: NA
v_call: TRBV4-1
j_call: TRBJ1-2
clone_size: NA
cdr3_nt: TGCGCCAGCAGCCAAGATTTCCGGGCTGGCTATGGCTACACCTTC
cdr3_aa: CASSQDFRAGYGYTF

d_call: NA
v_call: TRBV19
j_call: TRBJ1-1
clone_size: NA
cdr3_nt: TGTGCCAGTACCCCGGGACACCGATACGGAGCTTTCTTT
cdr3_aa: CASTPGHRYGAFF

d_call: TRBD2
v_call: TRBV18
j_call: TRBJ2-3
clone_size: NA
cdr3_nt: TGTGCCAGCTCACCACTTGCTAGCGGGAGTTTTGTCACAGATACGCAGTATTTT
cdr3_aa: CASSPLASGSFVTDTQYF

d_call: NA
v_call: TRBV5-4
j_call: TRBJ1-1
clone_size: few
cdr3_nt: TGTGCCAGTTCGGGGGGAGGGCTTAACACTGAAGCTTTCTTT
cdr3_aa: CASSGGGLNTEAFF

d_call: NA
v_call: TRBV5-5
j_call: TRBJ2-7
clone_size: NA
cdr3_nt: TGTGCCAGCAGCTTGGACCACGAGCAGTACTTC
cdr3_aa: CASSLDHEQYF

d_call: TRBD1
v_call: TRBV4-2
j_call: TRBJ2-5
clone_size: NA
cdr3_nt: TGTGCCAGCAGCCAAGACGGGACAGGGCTATTGGAGACCCAGTACTTC
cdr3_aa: CASSQDGTGLLETQYF

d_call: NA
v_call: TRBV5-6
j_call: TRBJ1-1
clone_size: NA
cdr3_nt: TGTGCCAGCAGCTCCGGGTGGGTGTTGAAGGACACTGAAGCTTTCTTT
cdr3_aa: CASSSGWVLKDTEAFF

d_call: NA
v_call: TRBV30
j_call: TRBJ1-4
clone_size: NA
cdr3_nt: TGTGCCTGGAGTGCCGGAGGGACTCTTGAAAAACTGTTTTTT
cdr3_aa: CAWSAGGTLEKLFF

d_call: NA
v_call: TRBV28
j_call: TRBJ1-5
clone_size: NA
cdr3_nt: TGTGCCAGCAGTTTTTCAGAGAGGTATAGCAATCAGCCCCAGCATTTT
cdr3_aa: CASSFSERYSNQPQHF

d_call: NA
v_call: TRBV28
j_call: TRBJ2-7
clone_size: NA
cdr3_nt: TGTGCCAGCAGGACGGGTGGGCAGGGGAGCTACGAGCAGTACTTC
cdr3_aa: CASRTGGQGSYEQYF

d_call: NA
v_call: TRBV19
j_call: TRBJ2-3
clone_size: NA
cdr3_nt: TGTGCCAGTAAAGTAGAAGTTCTCACAGATACGCAGTATTTT
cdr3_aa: CASKVEVLTDTQYF

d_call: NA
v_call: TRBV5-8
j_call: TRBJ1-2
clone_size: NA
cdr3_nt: TGTGCCAGCAGCTTAAGAGGGGCGGGGTATGGCTACACCTTC
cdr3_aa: CASSLRGAGYGYTF

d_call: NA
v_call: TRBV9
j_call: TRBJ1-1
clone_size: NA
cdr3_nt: TGTGCCAGCAGCACCAGCGGAGGGAACACTGAAGCTTTCTTT
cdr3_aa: CASSTSGGNTEAFF

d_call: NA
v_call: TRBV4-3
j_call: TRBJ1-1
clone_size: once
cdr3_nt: TGCGCCAGCAGCCAAGATAGGAACACTGAAGCTTTCTTT
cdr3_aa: CASSQDRNTEAFF

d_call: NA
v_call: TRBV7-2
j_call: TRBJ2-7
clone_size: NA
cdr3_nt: TGTGCCAGCAGTCATAGACTAACCCCCTACGAGCAGTACTTC
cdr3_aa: CASSHRLTPYEQYF

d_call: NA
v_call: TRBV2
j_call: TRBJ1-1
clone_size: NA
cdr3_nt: TGTGCCAGCAGTGAGTCTCCACCGAACACTGAAGCTTTCTTT
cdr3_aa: CASSESPPNTEAFF

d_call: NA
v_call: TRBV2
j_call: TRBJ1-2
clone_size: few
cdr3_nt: TGTGCCAGCAGTGGGTCAGGGTACTATGGCTACACCTTC
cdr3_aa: CASSGSGYYGYTF

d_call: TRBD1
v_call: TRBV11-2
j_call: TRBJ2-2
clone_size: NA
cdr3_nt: TGTGCCAGCAGTACACCGGGACAGGGAGTCACCGGGGAGCTGTTTTTT
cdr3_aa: CASSTPGQGVTGELFF

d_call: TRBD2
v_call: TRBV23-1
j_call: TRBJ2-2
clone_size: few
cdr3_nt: TGCGCCAGCAGTCAATCGACTAGCGGGAGCACCGGGGAGCTGTTTTTT
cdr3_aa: CASSQSTSGSTGELFF

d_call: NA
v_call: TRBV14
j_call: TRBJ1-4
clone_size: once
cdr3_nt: TGTGCCAGCAGCCCTGGAACCCTGAATGAAAAACTGTTTTTT
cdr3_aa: CASSPGTLNEKLFF

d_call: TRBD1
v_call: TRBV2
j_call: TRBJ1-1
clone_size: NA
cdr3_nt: TGTGCCAGCAGTGAACGACAGGGTGGCACTGAAGCTTTCTTT
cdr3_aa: CASSERQGGTEAFF

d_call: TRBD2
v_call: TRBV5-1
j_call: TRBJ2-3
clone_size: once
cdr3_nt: TGCGCCAGCAGCTTGCCAGCGGGAGGCACAGATACGCAGTATTTT
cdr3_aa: CASSLPAGGTDTQYF

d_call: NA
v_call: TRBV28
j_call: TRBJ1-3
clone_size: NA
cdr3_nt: TGTGCCAGCAGTTTCGTTCCCAACTCTGGAAACACCATATATTTT
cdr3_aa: CASSFVPNSGNTIYF

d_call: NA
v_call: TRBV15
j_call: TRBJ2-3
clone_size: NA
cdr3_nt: TGTGCCACCAGCCAGACTAGGACCCAGGATACGCAGTATTTT
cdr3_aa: CATSQTRTQDTQYF

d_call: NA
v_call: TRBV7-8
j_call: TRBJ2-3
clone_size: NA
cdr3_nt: TGTGCCAGCAGCTACGCGACTGCCACAGATACGCAGTATTTT
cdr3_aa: CASSYATATDTQYF

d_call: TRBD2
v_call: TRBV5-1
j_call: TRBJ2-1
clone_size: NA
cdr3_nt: TGCGCCAGCAGCTTGTTAGGCGGGAGGTCCTACAATGAGCAGTTCTTC
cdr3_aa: CASSLLGGRSYNEQFF

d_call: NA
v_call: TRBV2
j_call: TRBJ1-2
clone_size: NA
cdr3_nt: TGTGCCAGCAGTGTCGGGCCTGGCTATGGCTACACCTTC
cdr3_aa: CASSVGPGYGYTF

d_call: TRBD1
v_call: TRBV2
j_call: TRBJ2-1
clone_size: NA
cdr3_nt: TGTGCCGGAGATCCGGGACAGGGGTCTAATGAGCAGTTCTTC
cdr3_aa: CAGDPGQGSNEQFF

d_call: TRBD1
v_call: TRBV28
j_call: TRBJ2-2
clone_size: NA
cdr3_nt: TGTGCCAGCAGTTTGGACAGGGGAATGAACACCGGGGAGCTGTTTTTT
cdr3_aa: CASSLDRGMNTGELFF

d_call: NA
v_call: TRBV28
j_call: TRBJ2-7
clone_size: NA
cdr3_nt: TGTGCCAGCAGTGACTCCTACGAGCAGTACTTC
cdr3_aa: CASSDSYEQYF

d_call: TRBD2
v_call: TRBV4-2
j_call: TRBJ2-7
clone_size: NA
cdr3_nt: TGTGCCAGCAGCCAATGGGCTAGCGGCTACGAGCAGTACTTC
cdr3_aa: CASSQWASGYEQYF

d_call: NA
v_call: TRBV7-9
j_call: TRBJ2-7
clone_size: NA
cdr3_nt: TGTGCCAGCAGCTTAGGACTAGATACCTACGAGCAGTACTTC
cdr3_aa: CASSLGLDTYEQYF

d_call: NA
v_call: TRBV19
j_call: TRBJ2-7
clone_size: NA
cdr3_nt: TGTGCCAGTAGCTGGAGCGGCAGTAGTTTCTACGAGCAGTACTTC
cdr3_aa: CASSWSGSSFYEQYF

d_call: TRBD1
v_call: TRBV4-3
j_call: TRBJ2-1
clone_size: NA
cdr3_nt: TGCGCCAGCAGCCAAGTCTGGACAGGGGGTGAGCAGTTCTTC
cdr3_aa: CASSQVWTGGEQFF